The 8 T cell receptor beta chains below were found in one sample sequenced in a study of T cell repertoires in cytomegalovirus infection. Using its own MiXCR run on the reads, TCRdb lists one record per CDR3 protein. The sample shows a few hundred thousand distinct CDR3 sequences, around 27% of them seen only once. The sample consisted of PBMCs. The origin of the receptors is a human donor in good health (CMV status not recorded). Some clones in this sample may be carry-over from other donors' samples.

The chain has TRBV19 and TRBJ1-1, with D tentatively TRBD1 (6 bases). The CDR3 length is 15 residues. Trimming pared 1 base from V and 1 base from J, leaving 10 bases between. Germline V gives CDR1 LNHDA, CDR2 SQIVND (reference sequence). CDR3 coding DNA: TGTGCCAGTAGTATAGTCGGACAGCGGAACACTGAAGCTTTCTTT. This sequence encodes CASSIVGQRNTEAFF.

The V call is TRBV19, the J call TRBJ2-1; 7 positions agree with TRBD2. V was clipped by 5 bases and J by 0 bases; unmatched bases: 7. Per germline, CDR1 LNHDA and CDR2 SQIVND (reference sequence). This CDR3 contains 16 residues. The CDR3 coding sequence is TGTGCCAGTAGTCCCCTAGCGGTAAGCTCCTACAATGAGCAGTTCTTC. This sequence encodes CASSPLAVSSYNEQFF.

This clonotype was seen repeatedly, ten times or more. The chain joins TRBV7-8 to TRBJ1-1; 8 bases are shared with TRBD1. CDR3 length: 17 residues. V was clipped by 1 base and J by 3 bases; unmatched bases: 10. Germline values: CDR1 SGHVS, CDR2 FQNEAQ. This CDR3 is CASSLGKLFRGHTEAFF. The CDR3 DNA sequence: TGTGCCAGCAGCTTAGGAAAATTGTTCAGGGGGCACACTGAAGCTTTCTTT.

This clonotype was picked up a small number of times. This chain joins TRBV7-9 and TRBJ1-1; D remains unclear. Germline assignment: CDR1 SEHNR and CDR2 FQNEAQ (reference sequence). With 11 bases removed from V and 1 base from J, the gap between germline ends came to 17 bases. CDR3 size: 14 residues. The CDR3 here is CAGRPRAGNTEAFF. Here the CDR3 DNA reads TGTGCCGGCCGGCCGAGGGCCGGGAACACTGAAGCTTTCTTT.

This clonotype was seen many times. This rearrangement joins TRBV7-2 to TRBJ2-6; 9 bases are a match to TRBD2. Germline-derived CDR1 and CDR2 are SGHTA and FQGNSA. With V trimmed by 5 bases and J by 5 bases, 7 bases remained unmatched. This CDR3 is 16 amino acids long. The CDR3 loop reads CASSPGLADWANVLTF. CDR3 sequence (DNA): TGTGCCAGCAGCCCGGGACTAGCTGATTGGGCCAACGTCCTGACTTTC.

This clonotype appeared a single time. V is TRBV20-1 and J is TRBJ2-1, with 7 bases lining up with TRBD2. Germline CDR1 and CDR2: DFQATT and SNEGSKA (reference sequence). After removal of 0 bases from V and 0 bases from J, the junction contained 11 bases not matched to a gene. The CDR3 has 18 residues. The CDR3 region has the DNA TGCAGTGCTAGAGACCTCCTTCTAGCGGCAAGCTCCTACAATGAGCAGTTCTTC. This gives the protein CSARDLLLAASSYNEQFF.

This clonotype appeared many times. This CDR3 is CASSGGDRGRTEAFF. The CDR3 DNA sequence: TGTGCCAGCAGCGGCGGGGACAGGGGGCGTACTGAAGCTTTCTTT. The chain recombines TRBV7-9 with TRBJ1-1; 12 bases match TRBD1. The CDR3 contains 15 residues. V lost 5 bases and J lost 5; bases outside the gene matches: 6. Germline assignment: CDR1 SEHNR and CDR2 FQNEAQ (reference sequence).

This clonotype was found a few times. The chain joins TRBV4-1 to TRBJ2-2; tentative D call: TRBD2 (5 bases). CDR1 is MGHRA, CDR2 YSYEKL, per germline. CDR3 length: 15 amino acids. V gave up 1 base and J gave up 3 bases, with 9 bases separating them. The DNA for the CDR3 is TGCGCCAGCAGCCAAGGGTGGGGAGACACCGGGGAGCTGTTTTTT. Its protein product is CASSQGWGDTGELFF.